The clone carrying this T cell receptor (beta chain) appeared a single time. Its matching antigen is unknown. Treatment in this sample: approximately 18 received Ad26.COV2.S at low or high dose, single or two shots; about 5 received placebo; per-sample allocation not given. Collection of the samples took place on day 63 after the first injection of vaccine or placebo. Within Boston, the person who donated was an adult of 18-55 years. An Ad26 vector carrying the Wuhan-strain SARS-CoV-2 spike served as the vaccine. The source of the sample is a study of Ad26.COV2.S vaccination and SARS-CoV-2 variants. About the research overall: Participant was drawn from the COV1001 Ad26.COV2.S trial arm.

The table came from immunoSEQ multiplex PCR; TCRdb's copy has only in-frame clones and leaves some out. Among fewer than 300,000 clones listed, 70% to 90% were seen once. General study findings and limits: Measurement of non-spike TCR breadth gave similar results in vaccine and placebo recipients.

The receptor was isolated from a person aged 18 to 65 who received the Ad26.COV2.S COVID-19 vaccine or a placebo. This specimen was peripheral blood, taken in a trial of Ad26.COV2.S vaccine versus placebo.

The CDR3 reads CSVRDSLNTEAFF. The CDR3 bases are TGCAGCGTTAGGGACAGTCTAAACACTGAAGCTTTCTTT. The chain couples TRBV29-1 to TRBJ1-1; 7 positions agree with TRBD1. Trimming removed 5 bases from V and 2 bases from J; junction bases left unmatched: 5. Germline CDR1 and CDR2: SQVTM and ANQGSEA. This CDR3 has 13 amino acids.